This entry describes one TCR beta chain. The antigen is not known. This sample is drawn from a study of CD8+ T cells in alopecia areata. Germline CDR1 LNHNV, CDR2 YYDKDF (reference sequence). CDR3 length: 13 amino acids. V gave up 3 bases and J gave up 6 bases; unmatched junction bases: 5. Extraction and reverse transcription of RNA yielded cDNA as the sequencing template. Clones were sequenced by immunoSEQ multiplex PCR, and TCRdb holds only the in-frame ones, with some missing. The sample lists about 200,000 clones, more than 45% occurring once. Treatment here: oral pan-JAK inhibitor, 5-10 mg twice daily. Findings and limits, study-wide: Tissue-resident alphabeta T cells belonging to normal skin likewise get sequenced within scalp specimens.

This specimen consisted of CD4+ T cells sorted from blood, obtained at week 4, from a patient treated with tofacitinib. This TCR was recovered from a human donor with alopecia areata. This chain links TRBV15 with TRBJ2-7, with 7 bases that match TRBD1. CDR3 amino acids: CATSSDRDREQYF. The CDR3, as DNA: TGTGCCACCAGCAGTGACAGGGATCGCGAGCAGTACTTC.